This T cell receptor (beta chain) emerged from a study of blood T cell repertoires in COVID-19. Overall study: Some COVID-19 samples were acute and others convalescent; all came from the United States, Italy and Spain. Nucleic acid was either cDNA or gDNA, and it came from T cells, B-cell-depleted T cells, or PBMCs.

Regarding this clone: Other DNA sequences within the sample encode an identical CDR3.

Original methodology: The assay estimated nucleated cells by amplifying reference gene primers. Repertoires were generated with immunoSEQ multiplex PCR, while TCRdb's copy carries only in-frame clones and drops some. V, J and clone size are those of that table, while D and trimming were read from the DNA. The sample shows 95,000 to 120,000 clones, under 85% of them seen only once. This clonotype originated in an older woman with acute or convalescent COVID-19. The sequenced sample was peripheral blood.

CDR3 in amino acids: CSVAGSNYGYTF. In DNA form, the CDR3 reads TGCAGCGTTGCAGGGTCTAACTATGGCTACACCTTC. The gene calls are TRBV29-1 and TRBJ1-2; tentative D call: TRBD1 (5 bases). Germline values: CDR1 SQVTM, CDR2 ANQGSEA. The ends were cut back, 4 bases at V and 0 bases at J, with 6 bases in the middle. The CDR3 loop spans 12 amino acids.